What follows are 7 T cell receptor beta chains derived from one specimen sequenced in a study of shared clonotypes between healthy human individuals. This table comes from immunoSEQ multiplex PCR, and its TCRdb copy is limited to in-frame clones, with some not included. The sample has about 1.5 million clones; roughly 96% are singletons. Sequencing was done on a sample of naive CD4+ T cells sorted from blood. Subset specified: CD45RA+ positively selected. These TCRs come from a man aged 25 to 40 in good health.

The chain combines TRBV28 with TRBJ1-2; D is undetermined. CDR3 length: 13 amino acids. In germline, CDR1 is MDHEN, CDR2 SYDVKM. V was clipped by 8 bases and J by 3 bases, with 13 bases between them. As DNA, the CDR3 is TGTGCCAGCCTCACTGGCCGCGACTATGGCTACACCTTC. This translates into CASLTGRDYGYTF.

On this clone itself: The junction departs from germline at one end; a sequencing error may be responsible. The chain uses TRBV28 and TRBJ2-6; no reliable D call. The CDR3 is 15 residues long. Germline CDR1 reads MDHEN; CDR2 reads SYDVKM. The CDR3 here is CSTGNHDSGANVLTF. In DNA form, the CDR3 reads TGCAGTACTGGGAATCATGACTCTGGGGCCAACGTCCTGACTTTC.

The V gene is TRBV7-9, the J gene TRBJ2-3, with 12 bases fitting TRBD2. J was trimmed by 1 base and V by 5 bases; bases with no gene match: 10. The length of the CDR3 is 18 residues. Germline-derived CDR1 and CDR2 are SEHNR and FQNEAQ (reference sequence). The CDR3 loop is CASSHTSGRWTGTDTQYF. CDR3 sequence (DNA): TGTGCCAGCAGCCACACTAGCGGGAGGTGGACAGGCACAGATACGCAGTATTTT.

The rearrangement uses TRBV5-4 and TRBJ2-7; 12 bases line up with TRBD2. Per germline, CDR1 SGHNT and CDR2 YYREEE (reference sequence). The CDR3 covers 15 residues. V was pared by 4 bases and J by 7 bases, with 9 bases of the junction left unmatched. The CDR3 nucleotides read TGTGCCAGCAGCCATTCTAGCGGGAGGGCGGAGGAGCAGTACTTC. This encodes CASSHSSGRAEEQYF.

V is TRBV11-2 and J is TRBJ2-3; TRBD2 matches at 9 bases. The CDR3 extends over 17 amino acids. Germline trimming cut 4 bases from V and 0 bases from J; bases unmatched to any gene: 8. CDR1 is SGHAT and CDR2 is FQNNGV in the germline V gene. The CDR3 here is CASSSVTSGYSTDTQYF. CDR3 nucleotide sequence: TGTGCCAGCAGCTCCGTGACTAGCGGATATAGCACAGATACGCAGTATTTT.

This clone was observed a single time. This sequence joins TRBV10-3 and TRBJ2-7; 7 positions agree with TRBD1. The germline V gene encodes CDR1 ENHRY and CDR2 SYGVKD. V lost 3 bases and J lost 5; bases outside the gene matches: 10. The CDR3 consists of 15 residues. CDR3 DNA: TGTGCCATCAGTGAAGCGACAGGGACCGGTCACGAGCAGTACTTC. As protein: CAISEATGTGHEQYF.

V and J are TRBV19 and TRBJ1-5, with D possibly TRBD1 on 5 matching bases. The CDR3 extends over 15 amino acids. V was cut by 3 bases and J by 6 bases, with 15 bases left in between. The V gene's germline CDR1 is LNHDA and CDR2 SQIVND (reference sequence). The CDR3 DNA is TGTGCCAGTAGTATTCCAGGGAATCCAGGTCAGCCCCAGCATTTT. It translates to CASSIPGNPGQPQHF.